This T cell receptor beta chain was identified in a study of blood T cells in healthy people across ages. With respect to this clonotype: The antigen is undetermined.

With a J-beta primer mix and a sample-barcoded 5' primer, a second PCR ran roughly 6 to 12 cycles. Carrying 12 random nucleotides, a template-switch adaptor labeled each individual cDNA molecule. TCRdb processed the 5' RACE reads anew with MiXCR; each CDR3 protein has one entry. The table records approximately 730,000 distinct CDR3 sequences, about 48% of them present only once. RNA extraction gave at least 5 micrograms of total RNA per sample. Trimming shortened V by 4 bases and J by 4 bases, and 19 bases separated the two germline ends. CDR1 MNHNY and CDR2 SVGAGI come from the germline V gene (reference sequence). There are 16 residues in the CDR3. Study results and caveats: Long-lived donors exceeded aged donors in naive CD4+ cells and diversity. Bulk PBMC profiling left naive and antigen-experienced comparisons inconclusive.

The sequenced material came from blood. The chain links TRBV6-6 to TRBJ1-1, with D possibly being TRBD1 (5 bases). This TCR was recovered from a man older than 75 in good health. CDR3 in amino acids: CASSSPGNGVPTEAFF. The CDR3 nucleotides read TGTGCCAGCAGTTCGCCAGGGAACGGGGTCCCCACTGAAGCTTTCTTT.